This is a list of T cell receptor beta chains from one sample in a study of breast tumors, draining lymph nodes, adjacent tissues. TCRdb re-derived calls from the multiplex PCR reads in MiXCR, one entry per CDR3 protein. The sample lists about 170,000 distinct CDR3 sequences; approximately 30% were seen once. Sequencing was done on a sample of axillary lymph node tissue. Receptors originate from a female donor with breast cancer. Some clones in this sample may be carry-over from other donors' samples. Both conserved end residues are part of each CDR3. A D gene is named only where the DNA matches it firmly. The size field is filled for only some rows; it gives once, few, many or a size class.

len	d_gene	abundance	j_gene	v_gene	CDR3aa	CDR3nt
14	TRBD2	many	TRBJ2-7	TRBV30	CAMERGRPSYEQYF	TGTGCCATGGAGCGGGGCAGGCCCTCCTACGAGCAGTACTTC
14	.	many	TRBJ2-7	TRBV24-1	CATSDPRGRDEQYF	TGTGCCACCAGTGATCCTCGGGGGAGAGACGAGCAGTACTTC
15	TRBD1	.	TRBJ2-5	TRBV15	CATSEFRRGTETQYF	TGTGCCACCAGCGAATTCCGCAGGGGGACAGAGACCCAGTACTTC
13	.	.	TRBJ2-3	TRBV2	CASSDLLGDTQYF	TGTGCCAGCAGTGATCTGTTGGGGGATACGCAGTATTTT
17	TRBD2	many	TRBJ2-2	TRBV9	CASSVGTSGGNTGELFF	TGTGCCAGCAGCGTAGGTACTAGCGGGGGGAACACCGGGGAGCTGTTTTTT
16	.	many	TRBJ2-3	TRBV2	CASSEVRTLKGDTQYF	TGTGCCAGCAGTGAAGTGAGGACCCTAAAGGGAGATACGCAGTATTTT
13	TRBD1	many	TRBJ1-1	TRBV7-9	CASSRDRVTEAFF	TGTGCCAGCAGCCGGGACAGGGTCACTGAAGCTTTCTTT
16	.	many	TRBJ2-3	TRBV9	CASSVVGGGVTDTQYF	TGTGCCAGCAGCGTAGTCGGAGGGGGGGTGACAGATACGCAGTATTTT
15	.	many	TRBJ1-4	TRBV7-9	CASSYDNLGPAKLFF	TGTGCCAGCAGCTACGATAATTTAGGCCCGGCCAAACTGTTTTTT
15	.	.	TRBJ1-6	TRBV6-5	CASSPGAGGDSALHF	TGTGCCAGCAGTCCCGGCGCTGGGGGGGATTCGGCCCTCCACTTT
15	.	once	TRBJ1-2	TRBV9	CASSGRQAFNYGYTF	TGTGCCAGCAGCGGTCGACAGGCCTTTAACTATGGCTACACCTTC
14	.	.	TRBJ1-2	TRBV15	CATSSQDSNYGYTF	TGTGCCACCAGCAGCCAAGATTCCAACTATGGCTACACCTTC
16	TRBD1	.	TRBJ1-2	TRBV12-3/TRBV12-4	CASSLGTGGANYGYTF	TGTGCCAGCAGTTTGGGGACAGGGGGCGCAAACTATGGCTACACCTTC
16	TRBD1	many	TRBJ2-3	TRBV19	CASGRTGTGAADTQYF	TGTGCCAGTGGAAGGACCGGGACAGGGGCGGCAGATACGCAGTATTTT
15	TRBD1	.	TRBJ1-1	TRBV5-1	CASSLGSQGYTEAFF	TGCGCCAGCAGCTTGGGGTCACAGGGGTACACTGAAGCTTTCTTT
13	.	many	TRBJ1-4	TRBV20-1	CSAPGGGAEKLFF	TGCAGTGCCCCAGGTGGGGGGGCTGAAAAACTGTTTTTT